The T cell receptor (beta chain) described here comes from a study of T cells in Graves' hyperthyroidism and ophthalmopathy. The wider study: Peripheral blood draws took place at initial diagnosis, ahead of any treatment.

After removal of 8 bases from V and 8 bases from J, the junction contained 4 bases not matched to a gene. Germline V gives CDR1 SGHTA, CDR2 FQGNSA. The CDR3 loop spans 11 amino acids. The PBMCs were sourced from fresh peripheral blood (around 10 ml). Amplification targeted TCR beta CDR3 regions from RNA transcripts. Using the HTBI primer set, a first-round RT-PCR was run on the TCR CDR3. TCRdb reprocessed the multiplex PCR reads with MiXCR, giving one entry per CDR3 protein. This table has 410,000 or so distinct CDR3 sequences, approximately 15% appearing once. The TCR originated in a man aged 18 to 35 with Graves' ophthalmopathy. The V and J genes are TRBV7-2 and TRBJ2-3; 7 nucleotides agree with TRBD2. The material sequenced was blood. CDR3 sequence (DNA): TGTGCCAGCTTCTGGGGGGGTACGCAGTATTTT. This codes for CASFWGGTQYF.